The rows below give T cell receptor beta chains drawn from one sample of a study of blood T cell repertoires in COVID-19. Sequencing was performed with immunoSEQ multiplex PCR; in TCRdb, only in-frame clones are kept and a portion is missing. In the table there are about 300,000 clones, 83% of which are singletons. Material for sequencing was peripheral blood. The receptor set was obtained from a woman aged 45-60 years who had recovered from COVID-19. The CDR3 runs from the conserved cysteine through the conserved F or W. The D gene is left open where the match is weak. The size field is filled for only some rows; it gives once, few, many or a size class.

V gene	clone size	D gene	J gene	CDR3 protein	CDR3 DNA
TRBV5-6	many	TRBD2	TRBJ2-3	CASSLLLAGGPGDTQYF	TGTGCCAGCAGCTTACTACTAGCGGGAGGGCCTGGAGATACGCAGTATTTT
TRBV9	NA	TRBD2	TRBJ2-7	CASSALAGDGQVQYF	TGTGCCAGCAGCGCGCTAGCGGGGGACGGGCAGGTGCAGTACTTC
TRBV19	NA	NA	TRBJ1-2	CASRTHEPYGYTF	TGTGCCAGTAGAACTCATGAACCGTACGGCTACACCTTC
TRBV28	NA	NA	TRBJ2-7	CASSLGGAGYEQYF	TGTGCCAGCAGTTTAGGGGGGGCGGGCTACGAGCAGTACTTC
TRBV7-9	NA	NA	TRBJ1-5	CASSLAGRGNQPQHF	TGTGCCAGCAGCTTAGCAGGCCGGGGGAATCAGCCCCAGCATTTT
TRBV21-1	once	NA	TRBJ2-7	CASSTRVAGGPRGDYEQYF	TGTGCCAGCAGCACTAGAGTAGCGGGAGGCCCCAGAGGGGATTACGAGCAGTACTTC
TRBV19	NA	TRBD1	TRBJ1-5	CASTDRGNQPQHF	TGTGCCAGTACGGACAGGGGGAATCAGCCCCAGCATTTT
TRBV28	NA	NA	TRBJ2-5	CASSPVWETQYF	TGTGCCAGCAGCCCGGTCTGGGAGACCCAGTACTTC
TRBV6-5	NA	TRBD1	TRBJ1-5	CASSSQGVGNQPQHF	TGTGCCAGCAGTAGCCAGGGGGTCGGCAATCAGCCCCAGCATTTT
TRBV27	once	TRBD1	TRBJ2-2	CASSPHDRGRTGELFF	TGTGCCAGCAGTCCACATGACAGGGGGCGGACCGGGGAGCTGTTTTTT
TRBV4-2	NA	TRBD1	TRBJ1-1	CASSPHRGVNTEAFF	TGTGCCAGCAGCCCTCACAGGGGTGTGAACACTGAAGCTTTCTTT
TRBV28	NA	NA	TRBJ2-5	CASSPPSQETQYF	TGTGCCAGCAGCCCCCCCAGTCAAGAGACCCAGTACTTC
TRBV13	many	TRBD1	TRBJ2-4	CASSRPDRGKNIQYF	TGTGCCAGCAGCCGCCCGGACAGGGGAAAAAACATTCAGTACTTC
TRBV25-1	NA	TRBD2	TRBJ2-3	CASSDPGLAGVYTQYF	TGTGCCAGCAGTGACCCGGGACTAGCGGGAGTGTATACGCAGTATTTT
TRBV28	NA	NA	TRBJ1-3	CASSLPQTSGNTIYF	TGTGCCAGCAGTCTGCCTCAGACTTCTGGAAACACCATATATTTT
TRBV5-1	NA	NA	TRBJ2-6	CASSQAGGSSGANVLTF	TGCGCCAGCAGCCAAGCTGGAGGGAGCTCTGGGGCCAACGTCCTGACTTTC
TRBV2	once	NA	TRBJ1-1	CASSVGDLMPTEAFF	TGTGCCAGCAGTGTGGGGGACTTGATGCCCACTGAAGCTTTCTTT
TRBV25-1	NA	NA	TRBJ2-7	CASSERGASYEQYF	TGTGCCAGCAGTGAACGCGGTGCATCCTACGAGCAGTACTTC
TRBV28	NA	TRBD1	TRBJ1-2	CASSLGDRGGNGYTF	TGTGCCAGCAGTTTGGGGGACAGGGGAGGAAATGGCTACACCTTC
TRBV3-1/TRBV3-2	few	NA	TRBJ1-2	CASSQDGWASHGYTF	TGTGCCAGCAGCCAAGATGGCTGGGCCTCCCATGGCTACACCTTC
TRBV12-3/TRBV12-4	few	NA	TRBJ2-7	CASSLRAYEQYF	TGTGCCAGCAGTTTACGGGCCTACGAGCAGTACTTC
TRBV4-2	few	TRBD2	TRBJ2-7	CASSQERTSGYEQYF	TGTGCCAGCAGCCAAGAACGGACTAGCGGCTACGAGCAGTACTTC
TRBV5-1	NA	TRBD1	TRBJ2-5	CASSRDRGTREAQYF	TGCGCCAGCAGCCGAGACAGGGGTACAAGAGAGGCCCAGTACTTC
TRBV5-1	NA	TRBD1	TRBJ2-5	CASSGGQGVGETQYF	TGCGCCAGCAGCGGGGGACAGGGGGTGGGAGAGACCCAGTACTTC
TRBV11-1	NA	NA	TRBJ2-3	CASSFTVGETDTQYF	TGTGCCAGCAGCTTTACAGTGGGAGAGACAGATACGCAGTATTTT
TRBV4-1	once	NA	TRBJ2-2	CASSQLILPGELFF	TGCGCCAGCAGCCAATTAATACTCCCCGGGGAGCTGTTTTTT
TRBV7-9	few	NA	TRBJ2-7	CASSGGSYEQYF	TGTGCCAGCAGCGGGGGGTCCTACGAGCAGTACTTC
TRBV24-1	NA	TRBD1	TRBJ2-2	CATSDRQGNTGELFF	TGTGCCACCAGTGATAGACAGGGGAACACCGGGGAGCTGTTTTTT
TRBV25-1	NA	NA	TRBJ1-2	CASSEGLYGYTF	TGTGCCAGCAGTGAGGGACTCTATGGCTACACCTTC
TRBV6-2/TRBV6-3	NA	NA	TRBJ2-7	CASSSSSVGGAYEQYF	TGTGCCAGCAGCTCAAGTTCAGTAGGGGGGGCCTACGAGCAGTACTTC
TRBV7-2	NA	TRBD2	TRBJ2-5	CASSLSSGTRETQYF	TGTGCCAGCAGCTTAAGTAGCGGGACTAGAGAGACCCAGTACTTC
TRBV27	once	NA	TRBJ1-1	CASSTLDGTEAFF	TGTGCCAGCAGTACTCTAGACGGCACTGAAGCTTTCTTT
TRBV4-2	NA	NA	TRBJ2-2	CASSQDYGRGAIGELFF	TGTGCCAGCAGCCAAGATTATGGCCGGGGGGCGATCGGGGAGCTGTTTTTT
TRBV6-5	NA	TRBD1	TRBJ1-4	CASRLQGGGEKLFF	TGTGCCAGCAGACTACAGGGGGGAGGTGAAAAACTGTTTTTT
TRBV5-1	NA	TRBD2	TRBJ2-5	CASSLGVSGSETQYF	TGCGCCAGCAGCTTGGGGGTTAGCGGGAGCGAGACCCAGTACTTC
TRBV29-1	NA	TRBD2	TRBJ2-1	CSVGASGDTSGQFF	TGCAGCGTGGGGGCTAGCGGGGACACTTCTGGGCAGTTCTTC
TRBV6-5	NA	NA	TRBJ2-5	CASRQEETQYF	TGTGCCAGCCGACAGGAAGAGACCCAGTACTTC
TRBV9	NA	NA	TRBJ2-2	CASSVAGTGELFF	TGTGCCAGCAGCGTAGCCGGCACCGGGGAGCTGTTTTTT
TRBV28	NA	NA	TRBJ2-7	CASTPTDGTYEQYF	TGTGCCAGCACCCCCACAGATGGTACCTACGAGCAGTACTTC
TRBV12-3/TRBV12-4	once	NA	TRBJ1-2	CASSTLGAGGYTF	TGTGCCAGCAGTACCTTGGGGGCTGGAGGCTACACCTTC
TRBV12-3/TRBV12-4	NA	NA	TRBJ1-2	CASSSDPISYTF	TGTGCCAGCAGCTCAGATCCGATTAGCTACACCTTC
TRBV28	NA	TRBD1	TRBJ2-1	CASTTTGGASLQFF	TGTGCCAGCACCACGACAGGGGGCGCATCGTTGCAGTTCTTC
TRBV28	NA	NA	TRBJ1-1	CASSLALRNTEAFF	TGTGCCAGCAGTTTAGCCTTGCGGAACACTGAAGCTTTCTTT
TRBV19	NA	TRBD2	TRBJ2-1	CASRKPGLAAYNEQFF	TGTGCCAGTAGAAAACCGGGACTAGCGGCCTACAATGAGCAGTTCTTC
TRBV7-2	NA	TRBD2	TRBJ2-7	CASSLSLIAGGPYEQYF	TGTGCCAGCAGCTTATCCCTTATAGCGGGGGGCCCCTACGAGCAGTACTTC
TRBV5-1	NA	TRBD2	TRBJ2-1	CASSTPLPTSGRPTSSYNEQFF	TGCGCCAGCAGCACACCCCTTCCGACTAGCGGGAGGCCTACGAGCTCCTACAATGAGCAGTTCTTC
TRBV25-1	NA	NA	TRBJ1-2	CASSERYSPVLGGYTF	TGTGCCAGCAGTGAACGATACTCTCCCGTTCTCGGGGGCTACACCTTC
TRBV5-5	NA	TRBD1	TRBJ1-1	CASSLQEVWGQGYMNTEAFF	TGTGCCAGCAGCTTGCAGGAAGTCTGGGGACAGGGGTACATGAACACTGAAGCTTTCTTT
TRBV3-1/TRBV3-2	NA	TRBD2	TRBJ2-3	CASSQESGGITRTTDTQYF	TGTGCCAGCAGCCAAGAAAGCGGGGGGATAACGAGGACAACAGATACGCAGTATTTT
TRBV5-8	NA	TRBD1	TRBJ2-2	CASRTTGTGTGELFF	TGTGCCAGCAGAACAACCGGGACAGGGACCGGGGAGCTGTTTTTT
TRBV7-2	NA	TRBD2	TRBJ2-1	CASSLGVAGDEDEQFF	TGTGCCAGCAGCTTAGGGGTAGCGGGAGATGAGGATGAGCAGTTCTTC
TRBV5-6	NA	NA	TRBJ1-2	CASSPHRYGYTF	TGTGCCAGCAGCCCACACAGATATGGCTACACCTTC
TRBV24-1	NA	TRBD1	TRBJ1-1	CATSDSQGARPSMNTEAFF	TGTGCCACCAGTGATTCACAGGGGGCGCGACCCTCGATGAACACTGAAGCTTTCTTT
TRBV19	NA	NA	TRBJ1-2	CASSNPGSRYGYTF	TGTGCCAGTAGTAACCCCGGGAGTCGGTATGGCTACACCTTC
TRBV18	NA	TRBD1	TRBJ2-3	CASSQGLGTDTQYF	TGTGCCAGTTCACAGGGGTTAGGCACAGATACGCAGTATTTT
TRBV3-1/TRBV3-2	NA	NA	TRBJ2-7	CASSHDVTTTRDYEQYF	TGTGCCAGCAGCCACGACGTAACTACCACTAGGGACTACGAGCAGTACTTC
TRBV10-2	NA	TRBD2	TRBJ2-2	CASSEIAGGPPGELFF	TGCGCCAGCAGTGAGATAGCGGGGGGGCCGCCCGGGGAGCTGTTTTTT
TRBV6-1	NA	TRBD2	TRBJ2-1	CASSELAGGYEQFF	TGTGCCAGCAGTGAACTAGCGGGGGGGTATGAGCAGTTCTTC
TRBV3-1/TRBV3-2	NA	TRBD1	TRBJ2-7	CASSPGTGGLGRVTYEQYF	TGTGCCAGCAGCCCGGGGACAGGGGGCCTCGGACGCGTTACCTACGAGCAGTACTTC